Each of the 14 T cell receptor beta chains below was sequenced from the same sample in a study of T-cell memory formation after mild COVID-19. TCRdb re-analysed the 5' RACE reads in MiXCR, keeping a single row per CDR3 protein. The sample carries roughly 450,000 distinct CDR3 sequences, about 20% recorded once. Source material: PBMCs or a T cell subset sorted from them (not recorded which). All receptors derive from an adult woman who had mild COVID-19 (a few samples of this study predate the infection). Cell type and time point are not known.

The chain carries TRBV29-1 and TRBJ2-3; 12 bases fit TRBD2. CDR1 and CDR2 from the germline V gene are SQVTM and ANQGSEA. CDR3 size: 14 residues. With 4 bases clipped from V and 7 bases from J, the junction kept 6 bases outside the gene matches. CDR3 residues: CSVGSGLAGYTQYF. In nucleotides, the CDR3 is TGCAGCGTTGGTTCGGGACTAGCGGGTTATACGCAGTATTTT.

Only a few counts were recorded for this clonotype. The CDR3 is CATSRGQETEAFF. The CDR3 DNA is TGTGCCACCAGCAGAGGACAGGAGACTGAAGCTTTCTTT. This chain joins TRBV15 and TRBJ1-1; maybe TRBD1 (6 bases). CDR1 and CDR2 from the germline V gene are LNHNV and YYDKDF (reference sequence). The V gene lost 1 base and the J gene lost 5 bases, with 8 bases spanning the gap. The CDR3 totals 13 residues.

This clonotype was recorded a few times. V is TRBV6-6 and J is TRBJ1-1, with a weak D call TRBD1 (6 bases). The germline CDR1 and CDR2 sequences are MNHNY and SVGAGI (reference sequence). CDR3 length: 16 amino acids. The V end lost 6 bases, the J end lost 0 bases, and 17 bases lay between the germline ends. CDR3 bases: TGTGCCAGCAGGCAGACACCAGGGGTTATGAACACTGAAGCTTTCTTT. Translation gives CASRQTPGVMNTEAFF.

This clonotype appeared a few times. This chain joins TRBV15 and TRBJ2-7; TRBD1 might be the D (6 bases). Germline V gene data show CDR1 as LNHNV and CDR2 as YYDKDF (reference sequence). Trimming removed 8 bases from V and 7 bases from J, with 15 bases in between. The CDR3 length is 12 residues. CDR3 DNA sequence: TGTGCCACCTCCAATACAGGGATTGAGCAGTACTTC. It is translated as CATSNTGIEQYF. Using reference TRBV15 and TRBJ2-7 for the parts outside the CDR3, the full variable domain is DAMVIQNPRYQVTQFGKPVTLSCSQTLNHNVMYWYQQKSSQAPKLLFHYYDKDFNNEADTPDNFQSRRPNTSFCFLDIRSPGLGDTAMYLCATSNTGIEQYFGPGTRLTVT.

This clonotype was detected only a few times. The V and J genes are TRBV20-1 and TRBJ2-7; 8 bases fit TRBD2. CDR3 length: 13 residues. The germline gives CDR1 DFQATT, CDR2 SNEGSKA (reference sequence). The V segment lost 4 bases and the J segment 1 base; nucleotides outside the gene matches: 3. Here the CDR3 reads CSATGGVSYEQYF. CDR3 nucleotide sequence: TGCAGTGCTACCGGGGGGGTGTCCTACGAGCAGTACTTC.

This clonotype has more than one count but fewer than ten. The chain uses TRBV5-1 and TRBJ2-7, with 8 bases aligning to TRBD1. There are 16 residues in the CDR3. The V and J ends lost 3 bases and 4 bases, in that order; junction bases with no gene match: 12. Germline V gene lookup returns CDR1 SGHRS and CDR2 YFSETQ. Here the CDR3 reads CASSSEGQGGLYEQYF. CDR3 nucleotide sequence: TGCGCCAGCAGCTCTGAAGGACAGGGCGGTCTATACGAGCAGTACTTC. Complete variable domain (other parts from reference TRBV5-1 and TRBJ2-7): KAGVTQTPRYLIKTRGQQVTLSCSPISGHRSVSWYQQTPGQGLQFLFEYFSETQRNKGNFPGRFSGRQFSNSRSEMNVSTLELGDSALYLCASSSEGQGGLYEQYFGPGTRLTVT.

V and J are TRBV10-3 and TRBJ2-3, with 8 nucleotides matching TRBD2. This CDR3 has 13 amino acids. The trim removed 4 bases at V and 7 bases at J, leaving 4 bases unmatched. Looked up from germline, CDR1 is ENHRY and CDR2 is SYGVKD. The CDR3 nucleotides read TGTGCCATCAGTGGGACTAGCATGAATACGCAGTATTTT. Translation: CAISGTSMNTQYF.

V is TRBV6-5 and J is TRBJ1-1; D gene ambiguous. CDR3 length: 15 residues. Germline V lookup: CDR1 MNHEY, CDR2 SVGAGI. V was cut by 6 bases and J by 1 base, with 15 bases left in between. CDR3 nucleotides: TGTGCCAGCAGCCGGTCTCGGACCCCGAACACTGAAGCTTTCTTT. Translating it yields CASSRSRTPNTEAFF.

This clonotype was found a few times. The chain carries TRBV4-3 and TRBJ2-7; TRBD2 matches 10 bases. After removal of 1 base from V and 5 bases from J, the junction contained 8 bases not matched to a gene. The CDR3 runs 16 residues. Germline V gene sequence: CDR1 LGHNA, CDR2 YSLEER. CDR3 sequence reads: CASSQGGAGGPHEQYF. CDR3 bases: TGCGCCAGCAGCCAAGGGGGAGCGGGAGGGCCCCACGAGCAGTACTTC.

V is TRBV12-3 or TRBV12-4 and J is TRBJ2-5; 10 bases match TRBD1. J was trimmed by 5 bases and V by 6 bases; bases with no gene match: 3. CDR3 length: 13 amino acids. CDR3 sequence: CASRTGGGETQYF. CDR3 coding DNA: TGTGCCAGCAGGACAGGGGGCGGGGAGACCCAGTACTTC.

V is TRBV12-3 or TRBV12-4 and J is TRBJ1-1; TRBD1 aligns across 8 bases. The CDR3 spans 15 residues. Trimming removed 5 bases from V and 1 base from J; junction bases left unmatched: 6. The CDR3 loop reads CASSRGQGPNTEAFF. The CDR3 nucleotides read TGTGCCAGCAGTAGAGGACAGGGACCGAACACTGAAGCTTTCTTT.

The chain has TRBV30 and TRBJ2-2, with 9 bases fitting TRBD2. V gave up 2 bases and J gave up 7 bases; unmatched junction bases: 20. CDR1 is GTSNPN, CDR2 SVGIG, per germline (reference sequence). CDR3 size: 19 residues. CDR3 bases: TGTGCCTGGAGTACCCTTGGGTATGGTAGCGGGGGCCAGGACGGGGAGCTGTTTTTT. Amino acids: CAWSTLGYGSGGQDGELFF.

This clonotype showed up many times. CDR3 DNA: TGTGCCAGCAGTGTGGCGACAGGTGGGATCATTCAGTACTTC. It translates to CASSVATGGIIQYF. V is TRBV9 and J is TRBJ2-4; D possibly corresponds to TRBD1 (6 bases). V was trimmed by 5 bases and J by 9 bases, leaving 18 bases between them. Germline CDR1 and CDR2: SGDLS and YYNGEE. This CDR3 is built from 14 residues.

This clonotype has only a few counts. The rearrangement uses TRBV6-2 or TRBV6-3 and TRBJ2-7; TRBD1 agrees at 7 bases. Germline V CDR1 and CDR2: MNHEY, SVGEGT. V was clipped by 6 bases and J by 6 bases; unmatched bases: 5. The CDR3 is 12 amino acids. The CDR3 DNA is TGTGCCAGCAGGCACCCAGGGGGCGAGCAGTACTTC. This codes for CASRHPGGEQYF.